This TCR beta chain was identified in a study of blood T cell repertoires in COVID-19. For the study at large: The origin of the acute and convalescent COVID-19 samples was the United States, Italy and Spain. Sample material is recorded as cDNA or gDNA derived from T cells, B-cell-depleted T cells, or PBMCs.

There are 18 residues in the CDR3. Germline CDR1 and CDR2: SNHLY and FYNNEI. Trimming removed 6 bases at V and 1 base at J, with 24 bases between. Original processing methods: From reference gene primer amplification, estimates of nucleated cell counts were derived. The data were produced by immunoSEQ multiplex PCR, yet TCRdb's version contains in-frame clones alone and is incomplete. From that table come the V and J calls and clone size; the DNA was used to work out D and trimming. The sample consists of fewer than 250,000 clones, roughly four fifths of them appearing once. This rearrangement joins TRBV2 to TRBJ1-1, with D possibly TRBD1 on 5 matching bases. Sequenced input: peripheral blood. This clonotype was sampled from a woman in her 70s with active or convalescent COVID-19. Here the CDR3 DNA reads TGTGCCAGCAGGACTTACAGCCCGGGACTGATTTCGAACACTGAAGCTTTCTTT. It translates to CASRTYSPGLISNTEAFF.